Listed here are 20 T cell receptor beta chains from one sample, sequenced in a study of response to subunit inactivated influenza vaccine. MiXCR was run by TCRdb on the RT-PCR reads, yielding one entry per CDR3 protein. The sample has about 570,000 distinct CDR3 sequences, 10% to 12% seen once. These data also featured in a second study, about T cells expressing NK-cell markers. From that study: A 5'RACE template switching approach incorporating UMIs was used to make TCR beta cDNA.

The source was PBMCs from blood, collected on the day of vaccination. The receptor set was obtained from a man aged 45-60 years who received an inactivated influenza vaccine.

This chain links TRBV7-2 with TRBJ1-2; D is undetermined. Germline lookup yields CDR1 SGHTA and CDR2 FQGNSA. CDR3 length: 12 residues. V lost 3 bases, J lost 13 bases, and 15 bases lay in between. CDR3 residues: CASSFDSEPLTF. The CDR3 DNA follows: TGTGCCAGCAGCTTCGACTCGGAGCCTCTCACCTTC.

This clonotype was recorded a few times. This chain links TRBV11-2 with TRBJ2-1; 11 nucleotides match TRBD1. V dropped 6 bases and J dropped 8; count of bases not matched to a gene: 12. CDR3 length: 16 residues. Germline-derived CDR1 and CDR2 are SGHAT and FQNNGV. CDR3 sequence (DNA): TGTGCCAGCAGACTAAGATTCGGACAGGGGGCCTATGAGCAGTTCTTC. Translation: CASRLRFGQGAYEQFF.

The chain couples TRBV7-9 to TRBJ2-3; 9 bases are a match to TRBD2. Trimming cost V 7 bases and J 6 bases; bases outside gene matches: 11. Germline values: CDR1 SEHNR, CDR2 FQNEAQ (reference sequence). This CDR3 spans 15 amino acids. As DNA, the CDR3 is TGTGCCAGCATGCTCGCGGGGGGGCCGTTGGATACGCAGTATTTT. It codes for CASMLAGGPLDTQYF.

V gene TRBV5-1 combines with J gene TRBJ2-1; no clear D. This CDR3 spans 12 amino acids. Per the germline V gene, CDR1 is SGHRS and CDR2 is YFSETQ. Trimming pared 0 bases from V and 14 bases from J, leaving 12 bases between. CDR3 nucleotide sequence: TGCGCCAGCAGCTTGGACCAGATCGAGGAGTTCTTC. It yields the protein CASSLDQIEEFF.

This clonotype was recorded a few times. This chain uses TRBV11-2 with TRBJ2-3, with D tentatively TRBD2 (5 bases). Germline lookup yields CDR1 SGHAT and CDR2 FQNNGV. The ends were cut back, 7 bases at V and 5 bases at J, with 10 bases in the middle. The CDR3 sequence is 12 residues long. Here the CDR3 reads CASTPGGDTQYF. CDR3 nucleotides: TGTGCCAGCACCCCAGGAGGAGATACGCAGTATTTT. Based on the CDR3 plus reference TRBV11-2 and TRBJ2-3, the full variable domain is EAGVAQSPRYKIIEKRQSVAFWCNPISGHATLYWYQQILGQGPKLLIQFQNNGVVDDSQLPKDRFSAERLKGVDSTLKIQPAKLEDSAVYLCASTPGGDTQYFGPGTRLTVL.

The CDR3 bases are TGTGCCAGCACCTCGGCGGGCGGCACCTATGGCTACACCTTC. Translated: CASTSAGGTYGYTF. The chain carries TRBV5-6 and TRBJ1-2; no clear D. Germline CDR1 and CDR2: SGHDT and YYEEEE. This CDR3 spans 14 amino acids. The germline V and J ends were trimmed by 6 bases and 4 bases, with 16 bases remaining between them.

This clonotype came up a few times. Written as DNA, the CDR3 is TGTGCCAGCGAGAGAAGGTGGGGACTCGAGCAGTACTTC. It is translated as CASERRWGLEQYF. V usage is TRBV6-2 or TRBV6-3 and J usage is TRBJ2-7; D perhaps matches TRBD2 (6 bases). This CDR3 contains 13 residues. Germline V gives CDR1 MNHEY, CDR2 SVGEGT. Trimming pared 8 bases from V and 6 bases from J, leaving 17 bases between.

This sequence joins TRBV27 and TRBJ2-7; 8 bases align to TRBD1. The V and J ends lost 10 bases and 2 bases, in that order; junction bases with no gene match: 4. The CDR3 totals 12 residues. Germline loops: CDR1 MNHEY, CDR2 SMNVEV (reference sequence). The chain's CDR3 is CATGTGPYEQYF. CDR3 bases: TGTGCCACCGGGACAGGTCCCTACGAGCAGTACTTC.

This clonotype appeared many times. The J gene is TRBJ1-5, the V gene TRBV15; D may be TRBD1 (5 bases). CDR1 and CDR2 from the germline V gene are LNHNV and YYDKDF (reference sequence). V was trimmed by 0 bases and J by 4 bases, leaving 7 bases between them. The CDR3 is made up of 14 amino acids. The DNA of the CDR3 is TGTGCCACCAGCAGAGAACAGGAGAATCAGCCCCAGCATTTT. Amino acid sequence: CATSREQENQPQHF.

The table lists this clonotype with a few counts. The chain combines TRBV9 with TRBJ2-2; 7 nucleotides line up with TRBD2. Germline trimming cut 4 bases from V and 0 bases from J; bases unmatched to any gene: 6. Looked up from germline, CDR1 is SGDLS and CDR2 is YYNGEE. The CDR3 extends over 16 amino acids. DNA of the CDR3: TGTGCCAGCAGCCCCCCCAGCGGGACGAACACCGGGGAGCTGTTTTTT. It yields the protein CASSPPSGTNTGELFF.

This clonotype appeared a few times. The chain joins TRBV7-2 to TRBJ2-5, with 9 positions matching TRBD2. This CDR3 spans 16 amino acids. Germline V gene data show CDR1 as SGHTA and CDR2 as FQGNSA. After removal of 0 bases from V and 5 bases from J, the junction contained 7 bases not matched to a gene. Here the CDR3 reads CASSLASGGMGETQYF. The CDR3 region has the DNA TGTGCCAGCAGCTTAGCTAGCGGGGGTATGGGTGAGACCCAGTACTTC.

The chain has TRBV5-1 and TRBJ2-7; 7 bases line up with TRBD1. The CDR3 is made up of 15 amino acids. Trimming removed 0 bases from V and 6 bases from J; junction bases left unmatched: 9. Germline V CDR1 and CDR2: SGHRS, YFSETQ. The CDR3 loop is CASSLDGHRGSEQYF. The CDR3 DNA reads as TGCGCCAGCAGCTTGGACGGGCACAGGGGTAGCGAGCAGTACTTC.

This clonotype showed up just a few times. V and J are TRBV7-8 and TRBJ2-7; TRBD1 matches at 9 bases. The CDR3 has 17 amino acids. The V gene's germline CDR1 is SGHVS and CDR2 FQNEAQ. The J segment lost 1 base and the V segment lost 3 bases, leaving 10 bases of the junction unmatched. The CDR3 region is CASSFFADRGLSYEQYF. The CDR3 DNA reads as TGTGCCAGCAGCTTTTTCGCGGACAGGGGTTTGTCCTACGAGCAGTACTTC.

The chain combines TRBV2 with TRBJ2-4; the D call may be TRBD1 or TRBD2 (5 bases each). Germline V gives CDR1 SNHLY, CDR2 FYNNEI. V lost 1 base and J 3 bases, leaving 16 bases between the germline ends. CDR3 length equals 17 residues. The DNA of the CDR3 is TGTGCCAGCAGTGAAGATGTAGGGACGCCCGACAAAAACATTCAGTACTTC. Residues: CASSEDVGTPDKNIQYF.

This chain joins TRBV20-1 and TRBJ1-4; D perhaps matches TRBD1 (6 bases). V lost 0 bases, J lost 3 bases, and 8 bases lay in between. The CDR3 has 14 residues. Germline CDR1 DFQATT, CDR2 SNEGSKA (reference sequence). CDR3 bases: TGCAGTGCTAGAGAGGGGGCGTCTAATGAAAAACTGTTTTTT. Its protein is CSAREGASNEKLFF.

A few counts support this clonotype. J is TRBJ2-5 and V is TRBV7-1; TRBD1 matches at 9 bases. TRBV7-1 is noted as an ORF with a role that remains uncertain. Trimming at V came to 3 bases and at J to 5 bases, leaving 28 bases not matched to a gene. The CDR3 extends over 22 amino acids. Here the CDR3 DNA reads TGTGCCAGCAGCTCCCAACCAACCTCCTTTAACCGGGACAGGGTCTTCCGGGAGACCCAGTACTTC. Residues: CASSSQPTSFNRDRVFRETQYF.

This clonotype appeared a few times. V is TRBV20-1 and J is TRBJ1-1; 7 nucleotides line up with TRBD1. The CDR3 has 14 residues. With V trimmed by 6 bases and J by 2 bases, 9 bases remained unmatched. Germline CDR1 DFQATT, CDR2 SNEGSKA (reference sequence). The CDR3: CSARYAGGNTEAFF. CDR3 nucleotides: TGCAGTGCGCGCTACGCAGGGGGAAACACTGAAGCTTTCTTT.

A few counts support this clonotype. The J gene is TRBJ1-5, the V gene TRBV27; no reliable D call. CDR1 and CDR2 (germline): MNHEY, SMNVEV (reference sequence). This CDR3 is built from 15 residues. The ends were cut back, 0 bases at V and 2 bases at J, with 8 bases in the middle. CDR3 DNA sequence: TGTGCCAGCAGTTTATCGTCACTGGGCAATCAGCCCCAGCATTTT. Amino acids: CASSLSSLGNQPQHF.

There are a few counts of this clonotype. The CDR3 DNA sequence: TGTGCCAGCAGCCCAGGGGTGAGGCAGAGCTCCTACGAGCAGTACTTC. Its translation is CASSPGVRQSSYEQYF. The chain links TRBV7-6 to TRBJ2-7; maybe TRBD1 (6 bases). This CDR3 spans 16 amino acids. V lost 5 bases and J 0 bases, leaving 17 bases between the germline ends. Germline values: CDR1 SGHVS, CDR2 FNYEAQ.

V gene TRBV12-3 or TRBV12-4 combines with J gene TRBJ2-1; 8 bases are shared with TRBD1. This CDR3 is built from 16 residues. Unmatched junction bases numbered 7, after V lost 2 bases and J lost 4 bases. CDR3 in amino acids: CASSLISGGWYNEQFF. The DNA for the CDR3 is TGTGCCAGCAGTTTAATCTCAGGGGGCTGGTACAATGAGCAGTTCTTC.